A single sample gave rise to the 13 T cell receptor beta chains below, sequenced in a study of OX40 agonist ivuxolimab in advanced cancers. Repertoires were generated with immunoSEQ multiplex PCR, while TCRdb's copy carries only in-frame clones and drops some. This table has 100,000 to 130,000 clones, approximately 90% appearing once. The input for sequencing was CD4+ or CD8+ T cells sorted from blood, taken in a trial of the OX40 agonist ivuxolimab. Every receptor here comes from an adult with an advanced solid tumor such as melanoma, head and neck, liver or kidney cancer.

This sequence joins TRBV27 and TRBJ1-2; 9 bases align to TRBD1. This CDR3 has 16 residues. Germline-derived CDR1 and CDR2 are MNHEY and SMNVEV (reference sequence). After removal of 5 bases from V and 3 bases from J, the junction contained 10 bases not matched to a gene. CDR3 DNA sequence: TGTGCCAGCAGTCCCTACAGGGGGCTGGGTGACTATGGCTACACCTTC. Translation: CASSPYRGLGDYGYTF.

V and J are TRBV7-2 and TRBJ1-1, with unresolved D. V lost 2 bases to trimming and J lost 5 bases, with 12 bases between them. This CDR3 region has 14 residues. In germline, CDR1 is SGHTA, CDR2 FQGNSA. The CDR3 DNA follows: TGTGCCAGCAGCTTACTGACCCAGTCGACTGAAGCTTTCTTT. Translation: CASSLLTQSTEAFF. Full variable domain (missing parts from reference TRBV7-2 and TRBJ1-1): GAGVSQSPSNKVTEKGKDVELRCDPISGHTALYWYRQSLGQGLEFLIYFQGNSAPDKSGLPSDRFSAERTGGSVSTLTIQRTQQEDSAVYLCASSLLTQSTEAFFGQGTRLTVV.

V usage is TRBV11-2 and J usage is TRBJ2-1, with 7 positions matching TRBD2. Trimming cost V 4 bases and J 6 bases; bases outside gene matches: 9. The CDR3 covers 15 residues. CDR1 and CDR2 from the germline V gene are SGHAT and FQNNGV. CDR3 in DNA: TGTGCCAGCAGCTCGGCGGGAGCTGATGGCAATGAGCAGTTCTTC. This encodes CASSSAGADGNEQFF.

The chain recombines TRBV12-5 with TRBJ2-5; 10 bases are a match to TRBD1. This CDR3 is built from 15 residues. V dropped 7 bases and J dropped 5; count of bases not matched to a gene: 10. Germline values: CDR1 LGHNT, CDR2 FRNRAP. CDR3 DNA sequence: TGTGCTAGTGTTAGAACAGGGACAGGGGAGGAGACCCAGTACTTC. Protein sequence: CASVRTGTGEETQYF.

V and J are TRBV25-1 and TRBJ2-7; D remains unclear. From germline, CDR1 is MGHDK and CDR2 SYGVNS. The CDR3 has 14 amino acids. V dropped 6 bases and J dropped 5 bases, with 17 bases sitting between them. CDR3 DNA: TGTGCCAGCAGGCCGACATTGGCGAGCAACGAGCAGTACTTC. Translated, it gives CASRPTLASNEQYF.

V is TRBV7-8 and J is TRBJ1-2; TRBD1 matches at 7 bases. After removal of 5 bases from V and 8 bases from J, the junction contained 8 bases not matched to a gene. Germline V lookup: CDR1 SGHVS, CDR2 FQNEAQ. The CDR3 runs 13 residues. The CDR3 DNA follows: TGTGCCAGCAGCGTAGGGGGCGCGGGGGGCTACACCTTC. It specifies CASSVGGAGGYTF.

The J gene is TRBJ1-1, the V gene TRBV7-9; unclear D gene. The germline V and J ends were trimmed by 2 bases and 0 bases, with 7 bases remaining between them. CDR1 and CDR2 (germline): SEHNR, FQNEAQ (reference sequence). The CDR3 length is 14 residues. CDR3 DNA: TGTGCCAGCAGCTTAAGTAACGTGAACACTGAAGCTTTCTTT. It codes for CASSLSNVNTEAFF.

This rearrangement joins TRBV18 to TRBJ2-7, with D unclear. CDR3 length: 14 residues. Per the germline V gene, CDR1 is KGHSH and CDR2 is LQKENI. Trimming took 2 bases from V and 2 from J, leaving 10 bases between them. CDR3 sequence: CASSPLGHTYEQYF. In nucleotides, the CDR3 is TGTGCCAGCTCACCATTGGGCCATACCTACGAGCAGTACTTC.

The genes are TRBV27 and TRBJ1-5; D is perhaps TRBD1 (6 bases). The CDR3 extends over 17 amino acids. Per the germline V gene, CDR1 is MNHEY and CDR2 is SMNVEV (reference sequence). V lost 0 bases to trimming and J lost 4 bases, with 16 bases between them. The CDR3 DNA sequence: TGTGCCAGCAGTTTATCAGCCCCGGGAGGGGGGAATCAGCCCCAGCATTTT. As protein: CASSLSAPGGGNQPQHF.

This chain uses TRBV5-1 with TRBJ2-1, with D perhaps TRBD2 (5 bases). Trimming left V 0 bases short and J 2 bases short, with 12 bases between. CDR1 SGHRS and CDR2 YFSETQ come from the germline V gene. This CDR3 is 16 amino acids long. CDR3 DNA: TGCGCCAGCAGCTTGGGAAGGGAGCGGCCCTACAATGAGCAGTTCTTC. It translates to CASSLGRERPYNEQFF.

The rearrangement uses TRBV5-8 and TRBJ2-1; 12 bases are shared with TRBD2. After removal of 3 bases from V and 4 bases from J, the junction contained 11 bases not matched to a gene. The germline V gene has CDR1 SGHTS and CDR2 YDEGEE. This CDR3 comprises 18 residues. Here the CDR3 DNA reads TGTGCCAGCAGCTACCGACTAGCGGGAGCCCTTACATACAATGAGCAGTTCTTC. The encoded protein is CASSYRLAGALTYNEQFF.

This chain links TRBV28 with TRBJ2-5; 7 nucleotides agree with TRBD2. V lost 5 bases and J lost 1; bases outside the gene matches: 13. Germline V gene sequence: CDR1 MDHEN, CDR2 SYDVKM. CDR3 length: 17 residues. CDR3 sequence reads: CASSLFRGGGTQETQYF. The CDR3 DNA is TGTGCCAGCAGTCTCTTTCGGGGCGGGGGAACCCAAGAGACCCAGTACTTC.

This rearrangement joins TRBV19 to TRBJ2-1, with 12 bases matching TRBD2. The germline V gene encodes CDR1 LNHDA and CDR2 SQIVND (reference sequence). CDR3 length: 17 amino acids. J was trimmed by 8 bases and V by 7 bases; bases with no gene match: 15. CDR3 sequence reads: CASTPLSSGRVLDEQFF. CDR3 nucleotide sequence: TGTGCCAGTACTCCACTTTCTAGCGGGAGGGTATTGGATGAGCAGTTCTTC. Full variable domain (remainder filled in from reference TRBV19 and TRBJ2-1): DGGITQSPKYLFRKEGQNVTLSCEQNLNHDAMYWYRQDPGQGLRLIYYSQIVNDFQKGDIAEGYSVSREKKESFPLTVTSAQKNPTAFYLCASTPLSSGRVLDEQFFGPGTRLTVL.